This TCR beta chain was sequenced during a study of blood T cells in healthy people across ages. Germline lookup yields CDR1 KGHDR and CDR2 SFDVKD. This CDR3 has 16 amino acids. V gave up 9 bases and J gave up 5 bases, with 24 bases separating them. Drawing of peripheral blood yielded roughly 10 milliliters from each donor. Primers used in a second PCR of roughly 6 to 11 cycles were a sample-barcoded 5' primer and a J-beta primer mix. TCRdb reprocessed the 5' RACE reads with MiXCR, giving one entry per CDR3 protein. The repertoire consists of 780,000 or so distinct CDR3 sequences, with roughly 50% occurring once and the leading ten covering roughly 24%.

The genes are TRBV24-1 and TRBJ1-1; D might be TRBD1 (6 bases). Sequenced: blood. This receptor was taken from a middle-aged man in good health. The CDR3 reads CATLRYRWGRYTEAFF. The CDR3 DNA sequence: TGTGCCACCCTCCGGTATCGGTGGGGGCGGTATACTGAAGCTTTCTTT.